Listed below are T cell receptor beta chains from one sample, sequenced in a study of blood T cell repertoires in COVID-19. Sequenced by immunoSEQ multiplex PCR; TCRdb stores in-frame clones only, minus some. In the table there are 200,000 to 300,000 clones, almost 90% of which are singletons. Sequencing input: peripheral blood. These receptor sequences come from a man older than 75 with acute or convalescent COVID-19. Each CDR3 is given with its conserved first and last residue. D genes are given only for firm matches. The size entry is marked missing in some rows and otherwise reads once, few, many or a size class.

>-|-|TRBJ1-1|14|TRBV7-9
CASSPDSLNTEAFF
TGTGCCAGCAGCCCCGACAGCCTGAACACTGAAGCTTTCTTT
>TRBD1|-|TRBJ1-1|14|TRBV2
CASSQDRPNTEAFF
TGTGCCAGCAGTCAGGACAGGCCGAACACTGAAGCTTTCTTT
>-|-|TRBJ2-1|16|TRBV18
CASSFLRARGGNEQFF
TGTGCCAGCTCGTTCCTCCGGGCTAGAGGAGGCAATGAGCAGTTCTTC
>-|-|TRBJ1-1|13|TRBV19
CASSIDHGGEAFF
TGTGCCAGTAGTATAGATCATGGCGGTGAAGCTTTCTTT
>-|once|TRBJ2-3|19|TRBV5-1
CASSLGDRAASGGTDTQYF
TGCGCCAGCAGCTTGGGGGACAGGGCAGCTAGCGGGGGCACAGATACGCAGTATTTT
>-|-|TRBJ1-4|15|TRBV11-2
CASSLAGGVNEKLFF
TGTGCCAGCAGCTTAGCGGGAGGGGTTAATGAAAAACTGTTTTTT
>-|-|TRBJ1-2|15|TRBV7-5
CARSLTGHTGDGYTF
TGTGCCAGAAGCCTAACGGGACATACAGGTGATGGCTACACCTTC
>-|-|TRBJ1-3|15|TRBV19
CASSRNRVGGNTIYF
TGTGCCAGTAGTCGAAACAGGGTTGGTGGAAACACCATATATTTT
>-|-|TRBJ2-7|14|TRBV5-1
CASSLGLATNEQYF
TGCGCCAGCAGCTTGGGGCTAGCAACCAACGAGCAGTACTTC
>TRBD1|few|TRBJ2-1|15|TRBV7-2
CASSFGTATYNEQFF
TGTGCCAGCAGCTTCGGGACAGCAACCTACAATGAGCAGTTCTTC
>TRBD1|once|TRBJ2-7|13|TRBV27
CASSGQGVDEQYF
TGTGCCAGCAGTGGACAGGGGGTCGACGAGCAGTACTTC
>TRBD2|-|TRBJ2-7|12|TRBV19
CASGEGPYEQYF
TGTGCCAGTGGGGAGGGGCCCTACGAGCAGTACTTC
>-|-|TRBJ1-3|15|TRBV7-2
CASSLTGSAGNTIYF
TGTGCCAGCAGCTTAACAGGGTCCGCTGGAAACACCATATATTTT
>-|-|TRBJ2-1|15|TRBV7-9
CASSLALSGYNEQFF
TGTGCCAGCAGCTTAGCTCTTAGCGGCTACAATGAGCAGTTCTTC